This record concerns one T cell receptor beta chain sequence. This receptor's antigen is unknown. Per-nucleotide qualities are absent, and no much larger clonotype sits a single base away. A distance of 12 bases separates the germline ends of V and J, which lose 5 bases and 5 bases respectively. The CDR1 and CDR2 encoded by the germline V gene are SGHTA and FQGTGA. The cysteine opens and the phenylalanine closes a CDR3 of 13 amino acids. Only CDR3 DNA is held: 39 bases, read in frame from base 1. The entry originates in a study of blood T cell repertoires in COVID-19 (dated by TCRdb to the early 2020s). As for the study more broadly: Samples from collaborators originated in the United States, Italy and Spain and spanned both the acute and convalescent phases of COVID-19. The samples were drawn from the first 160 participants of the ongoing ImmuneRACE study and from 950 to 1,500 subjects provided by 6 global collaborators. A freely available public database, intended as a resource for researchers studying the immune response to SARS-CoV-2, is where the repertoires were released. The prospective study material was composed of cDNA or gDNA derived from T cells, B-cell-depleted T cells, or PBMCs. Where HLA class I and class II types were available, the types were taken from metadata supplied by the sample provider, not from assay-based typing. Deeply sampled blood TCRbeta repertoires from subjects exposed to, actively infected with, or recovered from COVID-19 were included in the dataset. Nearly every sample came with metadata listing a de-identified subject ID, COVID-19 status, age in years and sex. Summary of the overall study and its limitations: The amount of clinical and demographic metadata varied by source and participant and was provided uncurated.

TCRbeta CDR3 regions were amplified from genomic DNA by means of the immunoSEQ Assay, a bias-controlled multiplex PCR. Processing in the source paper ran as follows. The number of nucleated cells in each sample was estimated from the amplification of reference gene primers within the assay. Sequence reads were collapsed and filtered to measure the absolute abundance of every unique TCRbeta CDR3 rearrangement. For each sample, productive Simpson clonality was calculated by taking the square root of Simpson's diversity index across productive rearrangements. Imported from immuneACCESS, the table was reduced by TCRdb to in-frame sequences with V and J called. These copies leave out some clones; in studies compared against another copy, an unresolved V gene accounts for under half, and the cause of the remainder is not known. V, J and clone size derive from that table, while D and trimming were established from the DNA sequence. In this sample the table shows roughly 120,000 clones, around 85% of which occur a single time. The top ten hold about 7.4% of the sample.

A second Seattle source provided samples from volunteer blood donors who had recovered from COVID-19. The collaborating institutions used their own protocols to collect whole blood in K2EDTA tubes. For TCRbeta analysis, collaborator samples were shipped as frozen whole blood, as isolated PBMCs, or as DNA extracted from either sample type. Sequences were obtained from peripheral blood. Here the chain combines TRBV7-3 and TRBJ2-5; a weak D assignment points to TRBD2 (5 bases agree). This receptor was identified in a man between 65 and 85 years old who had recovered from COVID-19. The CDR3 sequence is CASSLHRGETQYF. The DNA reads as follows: TGTGCCAGCAGCCTCCACCGGGGTGAGACCCAGTACTTC.